This TCR beta chain was observed in a study of blood T cell repertoires in COVID-19. On the study more broadly: Collection of acute and convalescent COVID-19 samples took place in the United States, Italy and Spain. From T cells, B-cell-depleted T cells, or PBMCs came the material, which was cDNA or gDNA.

Germline assignment: CDR1 SGHRS and CDR2 YFSETQ. The V gene lost 1 base and the J gene lost 9 bases, with 19 bases spanning the gap. This CDR3 comprises 15 residues. In the authors' workflow: Amplification of reference gene primers provided the estimated nucleated cell counts. TCRdb's copy holds only in-frame clones and misses some; the assay was immunoSEQ multiplex PCR. The V and J calls and clone size are taken from that table; D and trimming were inferred from the DNA. The repertoire includes about 410,000 clones, roughly 90% of them detected once, and about 1.5% sits in the top ten. The sequence was collected from a woman younger than 45 with active or convalescent COVID-19. Sequencing used peripheral blood. The rearrangement uses TRBV5-1 and TRBJ2-5; a weak D match, TRBD1 (5 bases). The CDR3 spells CASSLSGSQVGPQYF. For the CDR3, the DNA is TGCGCCAGCAGCTTGTCAGGGTCTCAGGTAGGACCCCAGTACTTC.